Following are 13 T cell receptor beta chains from one sample sequenced in a study of T cells in Graves' hyperthyroidism and ophthalmopathy. What was amplified from RNA transcripts were TCR beta CDR3 regions. HTBI primers were employed in a first-round RT-PCR of the TCR CDR3. MiXCR, applied by TCRdb to the multiplex PCR reads, yields one record per CDR3 protein. The data hold hundreds of thousands of distinct CDR3 sequences, with 13% to 15% observed a single time. Sequencing was carried out using blood. The origin of the receptors is a young woman with Graves' hyperthyroidism.

The chain joins TRBV7-9 to TRBJ1-5; D remains ambiguous. Looked up from germline, CDR1 is SEHNR and CDR2 is FQNEAQ (reference sequence). The germline V and J ends were trimmed by 1 base and 5 bases, with 12 bases remaining between them. The CDR3 length is 15 residues. The CDR3 spells CASSLGSGSHQPQHF. The CDR3 nucleotides are TGTGCCAGCAGCTTAGGGTCCGGAAGTCATCAGCCCCAGCATTTT.

This clonotype appeared many times. This chain uses TRBV2 with TRBJ1-5; D not certain. There are 13 residues in the CDR3. V was trimmed by 6 bases and J by 5 bases, leaving 11 bases between them. CDR1 SNHLY and CDR2 FYNNEI come from the germline V gene. CDR3 amino acids: CASRNSIDQPQHF. The DNA of the CDR3 is TGTGCCAGCAGAAACAGTATAGATCAGCCCCAGCATTTT. Using reference TRBV2 and TRBJ1-5 for the parts outside the CDR3, the full variable domain is EPEVTQTPSHQVTQMGQEVILRCVPISNHLYFYWYRQILGQKVEFLVSFYNNEISEKSEIFDDQFSVERPDGSNFTLKIRSTKLEDSAMYFCASRNSIDQPQHFGDGTRLSIL.

This clonotype showed up just a few times. A much larger clone lies a single base off, so this may be a read error. The rearrangement links TRBV6-5 to TRBJ1-1; tentative D call: TRBD1 (5 bases). CDR1 and CDR2 from the germline V gene are MNHEY and SVGAGI. Trimming pared 1 base from V and 2 bases from J, leaving 8 bases between. The CDR3 runs to 14 residues. The CDR3 DNA reads as TGTGCCAGCAGTTACTGGACACCCAACACTGAAGCTTTCTTT. It specifies CASSYWTPNTEAFF.

This rearrangement joins TRBV10-3 to TRBJ2-1; 9 bases are a match to TRBD2. After removal of 2 bases from V and 6 bases from J, the junction contained 2 bases not matched to a gene. CDR3 length equals 14 residues. The germline CDR1 and CDR2 sequences are ENHRY and SYGVKD. In nucleotides, the CDR3 is TGTGCCATCAGTGAGGGCGGGAGGGCCAATGAGCAGTTCTTC. Translation: CAISEGGRANEQFF.

This clonotype was seen a handful of times. V usage is TRBV6-2 or TRBV6-3 and J usage is TRBJ2-1, with D maybe TRBD2 (5 bases). This CDR3 contains 13 residues. Germline V gene lookup returns CDR1 MNHEY and CDR2 SVGEGT. V shed 4 bases and J shed 6 bases, with 10 bases lying between them. The CDR3 region is CASSLSEANEQFF. The CDR3 nucleotides are TGTGCCAGCAGTTTGTCGGAGGCCAATGAGCAGTTCTTC.

This clonotype was found many times. The chain carries TRBV7-2 and TRBJ1-2; maybe TRBD1 (5 bases). The CDR3 runs 15 residues. Trimming left V 1 base short and J 3 bases short, with 12 bases between. Germline V gives CDR1 SGHTA, CDR2 FQGNSA. The CDR3 sequence: CASSLVTSGHYGYTF. The DNA of the CDR3 is TGTGCCAGCAGCTTAGTAACGTCAGGGCACTATGGCTACACCTTC. The whole variable domain, filled in from reference TRBV7-2 and TRBJ1-2, reads GAGVSQSPSNKVTEKGKDVELRCDPISGHTALYWYRQSLGQGLEFLIYFQGNSAPDKSGLPSDRFSAERTGGSVSTLTIQRTQQEDSAVYLCASSLVTSGHYGYTFGSGTRLTVV.

This clonotype was counted between two and nine times. The rearrangement uses TRBV20-1 and TRBJ1-1; D is perhaps TRBD1 (5 bases). Germline CDR1 and CDR2: DFQATT and SNEGSKA (reference sequence). This CDR3 has 14 residues. V was pared by 0 bases and J by 7 bases, with 15 bases between. Written as DNA, the CDR3 is TGCAGTGCTAGAGATCCAGTCCCGGGGCTTGAAGCTTTCTTT. The encoded protein is CSARDPVPGLEAFF.

V usage is TRBV7-9 and J usage is TRBJ1-4; 7 bases map to TRBD1. The CDR3 has 15 residues. Trimming took 5 bases from V and 2 from J; bases not matched to a gene: 5. Germline CDR1 SEHNR, CDR2 FQNEAQ (reference sequence). For the CDR3, the DNA is TGTGCCAGCAGCCCCGGGACAGTCACTAATGAAAAACTGTTTTTT. Amino acid sequence: CASSPGTVTNEKLFF.

This clonotype was counted only a few times. The genes are TRBV5-1 and TRBJ1-5; D uncertain. The CDR3 has 13 residues. In germline, CDR1 is SGHRS, CDR2 YFSETQ. The V and J ends lost 2 bases and 9 bases respectively, with 12 bases between them. CDR3 sequence (DNA): TGCGCCAGCAGCTTTGAGGGTATGCCGCCCCAGCATTTT. Translated: CASSFEGMPPQHF. The variable domain in full, with the rest retrieved from reference TRBV5-1 and TRBJ1-5, is KAGVTQTPRYLIKTRGQQVTLSCSPISGHRSVSWYQQTPGQGLQFLFEYFSETQRNKGNFPGRFSGRQFSNSRSEMNVSTLELGDSALYLCASSFEGMPPQHFGDGTRLSIL.

The J gene is TRBJ2-3, the V gene TRBV4-3; 10 positions match TRBD2. Germline CDR1 LGHNA, CDR2 YSLEER. V gave up 1 base and J gave up 4 bases; unmatched junction bases: 5. CDR3 length: 16 residues. CDR3 residues: CASSQGLAGVPDTQYF. CDR3 bases: TGCGCCAGCAGCCAAGGCCTAGCGGGAGTGCCAGATACGCAGTATTTT.

This clonotype was seen a handful of times. The chain links TRBV18 to TRBJ1-1; the D is unclear. V lost 4 bases and J lost 2, with 17 bases in between. The CDR3 totals 16 residues. Germline CDR1 is KGHSH and CDR2 is LQKENI. The CDR3 DNA sequence: TGTGCCAGCTCACTACAACCCCTTACAACCAACACTGAAGCTTTCTTT. This gives the protein CASSLQPLTTNTEAFF.

Concerning this clonotype itself: As the CDR3 is not closed by the conserved phenylalanine or tryptophan, this likely results from a read error. The V and J genes are TRBV9 and TRBJ2-7, with 9 bases aligning to TRBD2. The V and J ends lost 0 bases and 2 bases, in that order; junction bases with no gene match: 3. The CDR3 consists of 15 residues. Germline V gives CDR1 SGDLS, CDR2 YYNGEE. The CDR3 nucleotides read TGTGCCAGCAGCGTAGAAGCGGGAGGTCCCTACGAGCAGTACCTC. Translating gives CASSVEAGGPYEQYL.

The J gene is TRBJ2-6, the V gene TRBV5-4, with 8 bases that match TRBD2. CDR1 is SGHNT and CDR2 is YYREEE in the germline V gene (reference sequence). The trim removed 3 bases at V and 4 bases at J, leaving 3 bases unmatched. This CDR3 has 15 residues. This CDR3 reads CASSSGGGGANVLTF. The DNA of the CDR3 is TGTGCCAGCAGCTCCGGCGGGGGGGGGGCCAACGTCCTGACTTTC.